One sample yielded the 27 T cell receptor beta chains listed below, sequenced in a study of OX40 agonist ivuxolimab in advanced cancers. Profiled with immunoSEQ multiplex PCR; TCRdb holds only in-frame clones, not every one. The sample includes approximately 70,000 clones, roughly 80% of them seen just once. Specimen: CD4+ or CD8+ T cells sorted from blood, collected in a trial of the OX40 agonist ivuxolimab. The receptors shown here come from an adult with an advanced solid tumor such as melanoma, head and neck, liver or kidney cancer.

The chain couples TRBV5-1 to TRBJ1-2; weak D call: TRBD1 (6 bases). Germline V gives CDR1 SGHRS, CDR2 YFSETQ. The CDR3 has 16 amino acids. V lost 4 bases to trimming and J lost 0 bases, with 16 bases between them. The CDR3 nucleotides are TGCGCCAGCAGCCGACTAGACAGGACTTCTAACTATGGCTACACCTTC. As protein: CASSRLDRTSNYGYTF.

This clone was observed a few times. The chain carries TRBV18 and TRBJ1-2; D perhaps matches TRBD1 (5 bases). Germline values: CDR1 KGHSH, CDR2 LQKENI. CDR3 length equals 14 residues. V was pared by 1 base and J by 7 bases, with 13 bases between. For the CDR3, the DNA is TGTGCCAGCTCACCACAAGACAGCCCCTCTGGCTACACCTTC. It yields the protein CASSPQDSPSGYTF.

The chain is built from TRBV19 and TRBJ2-3; 9 nucleotides agree with TRBD2. The V segment lost 3 bases and the J segment 6 bases; nucleotides outside the gene matches: 10. This CDR3 region has 16 residues. The germline V gene encodes CDR1 LNHDA and CDR2 SQIVND (reference sequence). This chain's CDR3 is CASSILRGGWSDTQYF. Here the CDR3 DNA reads TGTGCCAGTAGTATTCTGCGGGGGGGCTGGTCGGATACGCAGTATTTT.

The rearrangement joins TRBV9 to TRBJ2-3; tentative D call: TRBD2 (6 bases). V shed 3 bases and J shed 3 bases, with 14 bases lying between them. The CDR3 sequence is 15 residues long. Germline V lookup: CDR1 SGDLS, CDR2 YYNGEE. CDR3 in DNA: TGTGCCAGCAGCGCCCGGGGCGGAGGGACAGATACGCAGTATTTT. Its protein product is CASSARGGGTDTQYF.

The V and J genes are TRBV11-3 and TRBJ2-3; tentatively, D is TRBD1 (5 bases). Trimming cost V 4 bases and J 0 bases, with 11 bases left between them. In germline, CDR1 is SGHNT, CDR2 YENEEA. The CDR3 is made up of 15 amino acids. This chain's CDR3 is CASSSDSSSTDTQYF. In DNA form, the CDR3 reads TGTGCCAGCAGCTCCGACAGTTCGAGCACAGATACGCAGTATTTT.

The chain employs TRBV19 and TRBJ2-7; 9 bases align to TRBD1. Per the germline V gene, CDR1 is LNHDA and CDR2 is SQIVND (reference sequence). Trimming took 7 bases from V and 5 from J; bases not matched to a gene: 15. The CDR3 covers 16 residues. CDR3 DNA: TGTGCCAGTACCCACAGGGGGCAGGGAGGACCGAACGAGCAGTACGTC. It is translated as CASTHRGQGGPNEQYV.

Details on this clone: This CDR3 is also generated by other DNA sequences in the sample. This chain connects TRBV7-2 to TRBJ2-3, with 10 bases fitting TRBD2. The CDR3 runs 16 residues. V lost 1 base and J lost 1; bases outside the gene matches: 2. Germline V gene sequence: CDR1 SGHTA, CDR2 FQGNSA. CDR3 DNA: TGTGCCAGCAGCTTAGGCCTAGCGGGAGGCACAGATACGCAGTATTTT. Translating gives CASSLGLAGGTDTQYF.

The count of this clone is one. The genes are TRBV5-1 and TRBJ1-6; D uncertain. From germline, CDR1 is SGHRS and CDR2 YFSETQ. The CDR3 is made up of 13 amino acids. V dropped 3 bases and J dropped 5 bases, with 6 bases sitting between them. The CDR3 bases are TGCGCCAGCAGCTCTTCAGATAATTCACCCCTCCACTTT. Translation: CASSSSDNSPLHF.

The J gene is TRBJ2-6, the V gene TRBV7-2, with D possibly TRBD1 on 6 matching bases. This CDR3 comprises 17 residues. The V end was cut by 0 bases, the J end by 0 bases, with 9 bases between. The germline CDR1 and CDR2 sequences are SGHTA and FQGNSA. The CDR3 DNA is TGTGCCAGCAGCTTAGCCCGACAGGTCTCTGGGGCCAACGTCCTGACTTTC. Its protein product is CASSLARQVSGANVLTF.

This sequence joins TRBV30 and TRBJ2-3, with TRBD2 matching over 7 bases. Per the germline V gene, CDR1 is GTSNPN and CDR2 is SVGIG (reference sequence). The CDR3 is 13 residues long. With V trimmed by 4 bases and J by 9 bases, 10 bases remained unmatched. CDR3 coding DNA: TGTGCCTGGAACGCGGGAGCAATGGGGACGCAGTATTTT. This codes for CAWNAGAMGTQYF.

This clone was seen a single time. This chain joins TRBV27 and TRBJ1-2; weak D call: TRBD1 (6 bases). This CDR3 contains 12 residues. Germline assignment: CDR1 MNHEY and CDR2 SMNVEV (reference sequence). V was pared by 4 bases and J by 7 bases, with 10 bases between. Here the CDR3 DNA reads TGTGCCAGCAGTTCAGGGGTACGTGGCTACACCTTC. This codes for CASSSGVRGYTF.

This clone is medium-sized (0.01 to 0.1%). The V and J genes are TRBV28 and TRBJ2-3; D remains ambiguous. In germline, CDR1 is MDHEN, CDR2 SYDVKM. V was trimmed by 0 bases and J by 2 bases, leaving 6 bases between them. The CDR3 has 14 amino acids. The CDR3 loop is CASSLWGNTDTQYF. In DNA, the CDR3 is TGTGCCAGCAGTTTATGGGGAAACACAGATACGCAGTATTTT.

V usage is TRBV7-2 and J usage is TRBJ2-3; TRBD2 aligns across 10 bases. CDR1 and CDR2 (germline): SGHTA, FQGNSA. The ends lost 5 bases at V and 0 bases at J; junction bases unmatched: 11. CDR3 size: 18 residues. The CDR3 loop reads CASSAGLASTTSTDTQYF. Here the CDR3 DNA reads TGTGCCAGCAGCGCGGGACTAGCGTCCACAACTAGCACAGATACGCAGTATTTT.

The rearrangement links TRBV29-1 to TRBJ2-3; 7 bases are a match to TRBD2. Trimming cost V 8 bases and J 3 bases; bases outside gene matches: 8. Germline V gene sequence: CDR1 SQVTM, CDR2 ANQGSEA. The CDR3 consists of 13 residues. CDR3 coding DNA: TGCAGCCTGGGACTAACCTTTACAGATACGCAGTATTTT. Translated, it gives CSLGLTFTDTQYF.

The chain has TRBV28 and TRBJ2-3, with a possible D match to TRBD2 (5 bases). The ends were cut back, 3 bases at V and 1 base at J, with 11 bases in the middle. Germline CDR1 and CDR2: MDHEN and SYDVKM. This CDR3 has 15 amino acids. CDR3 DNA: TGTGCCAGCAGTTTCTCGCAGCGGCGCACAGATACGCAGTATTTT. This translates into CASSFSQRRTDTQYF. Together with reference TRBV28 and TRBJ2-3, the CDR3 gives the full variable domain: DVKVTQSSRYLVKRTGEKVFLECVQDMDHENMFWYRQDPGLGLRLIYFSYDVKMKEKGDIPEGYSVSREKKERFSLILESASTNQTSMYLCASSFSQRRTDTQYFGPGTRLTVL.

By frequency in the sample, this clone is medium-sized. The chain employs TRBV28 and TRBJ1-2; D not resolved. There are 12 residues in the CDR3. The V gene lost 4 bases and the J gene lost 7 bases, with 10 bases spanning the gap. CDR1 is MDHEN and CDR2 is SYDVKM in the germline V gene. The CDR3 region is CASSSPYIGYTF. CDR3 coding DNA: TGTGCCAGCAGTTCCCCGTACATTGGCTACACCTTC.

This clone has only one observation. The genes are TRBV7-3 and TRBJ2-2, with a weak D call TRBD1 (5 bases). The germline CDR1 and CDR2 sequences are SGHTA and FQGTGA. Trimming pared 1 base from V and 6 bases from J, leaving 12 bases between. The CDR3 runs to 15 residues. CDR3 coding DNA: TGTGCCAGCAGCTTAATGGGTCTCAGGGCCGGGGAGCTGTTTTTT. This sequence encodes CASSLMGLRAGELFF. Full variable domain (outside the CDR3, taken from reference TRBV7-3 and TRBJ2-2): GAGVSQTPSNKVTEKGKYVELRCDPISGHTALYWYRQSLGQGPEFLIYFQGTGAADDSGLPNDRFFAVRPEGSVSTLKIQRTERGDSAVYLCASSLMGLRAGELFFGEGSRLTVL.

The chain has TRBV10-3 and TRBJ1-1, with a tentative D call TRBD1 (5 bases). From germline, CDR1 is ENHRY and CDR2 SYGVKD. CDR3 length: 14 residues. V was clipped by 0 bases and J by 5 bases, with 10 bases between them. The CDR3 coding sequence is TGTGCCATCAGTGAGTCCTCGACAGCGACTGAAGCTTTCTTT. It yields the protein CAISESSTATEAFF.

This clone was seen once. V and J are TRBV7-9 and TRBJ1-1; no firm D call. Trimming pared 5 bases from V and 0 bases from J, leaving 10 bases between. Germline CDR1 is SEHNR and CDR2 is FQNEAQ (reference sequence). This CDR3 is 14 amino acids long. The CDR3 DNA reads TGTGCCAGCAGCGTTCTCATCATGAACACTGAAGCTTTCTTT. It specifies CASSVLIMNTEAFF. Variable domain in full (rest from reference TRBV7-9 and TRBJ1-1): DTGVSQNPRHKITKRGQNVTFRCDPISEHNRLYWYRQTLGQGPEFLTYFQNEAQLEKSRLLSDRFSAERPKGSFSTLEIQRTEQGDSAMYLCASSVLIMNTEAFFGQGTRLTVV.

The J gene is TRBJ1-2, the V gene TRBV28; 9 positions match TRBD1. The CDR3 has 18 residues. In germline, CDR1 is MDHEN, CDR2 SYDVKM. After removal of 1 base from V and 4 bases from J, the junction contained 13 bases not matched to a gene. Here the CDR3 DNA reads TGTGCCAGCAGTTTATCCCTTATCTCCGGGACAGGGATCTATGGCTACACCTTC. It translates to CASSLSLISGTGIYGYTF.

This clone was seen just once. This rearrangement joins TRBV2 to TRBJ1-5, with D hard to call. CDR1 is SNHLY, CDR2 FYNNEI, per germline. The V gene lost 1 base and the J gene lost 0 bases, with 7 bases spanning the gap. The CDR3 sequence is 15 residues long. In DNA form, the CDR3 reads TGTGCCAGCAGTGAAGGCAGAGGTAGCAATCAGCCCCAGCATTTT. Residues: CASSEGRGSNQPQHF.

This clone was observed once. The V and J genes are TRBV28 and TRBJ2-5; the D gene is possibly TRBD1 (7 bases). Trimming shortened V by 10 bases and J by 2 bases, and 14 bases separated the two germline ends. Per the germline V gene, CDR1 is MDHEN and CDR2 is SYDVKM. The CDR3 extends over 13 amino acids. The CDR3 sequence is CATSGGLQETQYF. CDR3 coding DNA: TGTGCCACCTCAGGGGGGCTTCAAGAGACCCAGTACTTC.

This rearrangement joins TRBV25-1 to TRBJ2-3; no clear D. The CDR3 is made up of 14 amino acids. Germline CDR1 MGHDK, CDR2 SYGVNS. With 1 base removed from V and 0 bases from J, the gap between germline ends came to 5 bases. Written as DNA, the CDR3 is TGTGCCAGCAGTGAATCCACTAGCACAGATACGCAGTATTTT. This encodes CASSESTSTDTQYF.

The rearrangement uses TRBV27 and TRBJ2-7; tentatively, D is TRBD1 or TRBD2 (6 bases each). CDR3 size: 14 residues. The germline V and J ends were trimmed by 3 bases and 1 base, with 10 bases remaining between them. Germline V gives CDR1 MNHEY, CDR2 SMNVEV (reference sequence). The CDR3 loop reads CASSFTGRSYEQYF. CDR3 bases: TGTGCCAGCAGTTTTACAGGGAGGTCCTACGAGCAGTACTTC.

The chain joins TRBV30 to TRBJ1-4, with D possibly matching TRBD1 (6 bases). CDR1 is GTSNPN, CDR2 SVGIG, per germline (reference sequence). This CDR3 contains 13 residues. V dropped 3 bases and J dropped 8 bases, with 13 bases sitting between them. Written as DNA, the CDR3 is TGTGCCTGGAGGGGGGGGGCCGGGGAAAAACTGTTTTTT. It translates to CAWRGGAGEKLFF.

CDR3 in DNA: TGTGCCAGCAGCTCATTTAGCGGGGGGGCAACAGATACGCAGTATTTT. Protein sequence: CASSSFSGGATDTQYF. The V and J genes are TRBV27 and TRBJ2-3, with TRBD2 matching 11 bases. With V trimmed by 6 bases and J by 3 bases, 8 bases remained unmatched. Germline assignment: CDR1 MNHEY and CDR2 SMNVEV (reference sequence). The CDR3 totals 16 residues.

Of note for this clone: Additional DNA sequences in this sample encode the identical CDR3. This chain joins TRBV6-5 and TRBJ1-2; D not certain. CDR1 is MNHEY, CDR2 SVGAGI, per germline. CDR3 length equals 13 residues. The V and J ends lost 2 bases and 2 bases respectively, with 6 bases between them. CDR3: CASSYGLNYGYTF. CDR3 bases: TGTGCCAGCAGTTACGGACTAAACTATGGCTACACCTTC.